This T cell receptor beta chain emerged from a study of control samples from healthy donors and cancer patients. Sequenced by immunoSEQ multiplex PCR; TCRdb stores in-frame clones only, minus some. Among 120,000 or so clones, more than 80% were seen once, and the ten largest hold about two fifths. Germline V gives CDR1 LGHNT, CDR2 FRNRAP. J was trimmed by 3 bases and V by 4 bases; bases with no gene match: 5. The CDR3 runs to 15 residues. The chain has TRBV12-5 and TRBJ2-3; 9 bases fit TRBD2. Sequenced input: blood. The clonotype was recovered from a man aged 50-60 years in good health. The CDR3 reads CASGSASGVTDTQYF. The CDR3 nucleotides are TGTGCTAGTGGTTCCGCTAGCGGGGTAACAGATACGCAGTATTTT.